The rows below give T cell receptor beta chains drawn from one sample of a study of blood T cell repertoires in COVID-19. Generated by immunoSEQ multiplex PCR, the TCRdb table keeps only in-frame clones and is missing some. The sample has about 160,000 clones, less than 85% seen once; the top ten hold around 18%. The sequencing input was PBMCs or T cells enriched from blood (not recorded which). The source of these receptors is a man in his fifties or sixties who had recovered from COVID-19. Both conserved end residues are part of each CDR3. The order of the fields is CDR3 protein, CDR3 DNA, D gene, J gene, clone size, V gene. D genes are given only for firm matches. Expanded clones get a size class; other rows say once, few or many, or leave the size out.

CDR3: CAWSQGYEQYF; DNA: TGTGCCTGGAGTCAGGGGTACGAGCAGTACTTC; D: -; J: TRBJ2-7; size: -; V: TRBV30
CDR3: CASSPLDGANVLTF; DNA: TGTGCCAGCAGCCCGCTAGATGGGGCCAACGTCCTGACTTTC; D: -; J: TRBJ2-6; size: -; V: TRBV9
CDR3: CASSRTSAGSGGELFF; DNA: TGTGCCAGTAGTCGGACTAGCGCGGGTTCGGGTGGGGAGCTGTTTTTT; D: TRBD2; J: TRBJ2-2; size: -; V: TRBV19
CDR3: CATSSDSGGPGDTQYF; DNA: TGTGCCACCAGCAGCGATAGCGGGGGGCCAGGAGATACGCAGTATTTT; D: TRBD2; J: TRBJ2-3; size: -; V: TRBV15
CDR3: CASSSGAGVFREQFF; DNA: TGTGCCAGCAGCTCGGGAGCGGGAGTCTTCAGAGAGCAGTTCTTC; D: TRBD2; J: TRBJ2-1; size: once; V: TRBV7-3
CDR3: CASSRRGLALTGNNEQFF; DNA: TGTGCCAGCAGCCGCAGGGGACTAGCCCTGACTGGGAACAATGAGCAGTTCTTC; D: TRBD2; J: TRBJ2-1; size: -; V: TRBV7-3
CDR3: CASGLGVAANVLTF; DNA: TGTGCCAGCGGGCTAGGGGTTGCGGCCAACGTCCTGACTTTC; D: -; J: TRBJ2-6; size: -; V: TRBV6-5
CDR3: CASSSTGDGYTF; DNA: TGTGCCAGCAGCTCTACAGGGGATGGCTACACCTTC; D: TRBD1; J: TRBJ1-2; size: -; V: TRBV7-8
CDR3: CASSPRAGGSTDTQYF; DNA: TGTGCCAGTAGTCCCCGAGCGGGGGGAAGTACAGATACGCAGTATTTT; D: TRBD2; J: TRBJ2-3; size: -; V: TRBV19
CDR3: CASTPGNSYEQYF; DNA: TGTGCCAGCACCCCCGGGAACTCCTACGAGCAGTACTTC; D: -; J: TRBJ2-7; size: -; V: TRBV11-1
CDR3: CASSYAVGQPQHF; DNA: TGTGCCAGCAGTTACGCGGTGGGTCAGCCCCAGCATTTT; D: -; J: TRBJ1-5; size: -; V: TRBV6-5
CDR3: CASSPGTSVEELFF; DNA: TGTGCCAGCAGCCCCGGGACTAGCGTGGAGGAGCTGTTTTTT; D: TRBD2; J: TRBJ2-2; size: few; V: TRBV7-3
CDR3: CASSQDRGTSEAGELFF; DNA: TGCGCCAGCAGCCAAGATAGGGGGACTAGCGAGGCCGGGGAGCTGTTTTTT; D: TRBD2; J: TRBJ2-2; size: -; V: TRBV4-1
CDR3: CASSQATGAANEKLFF; DNA: TGTGCCAGCAGCCAGGCAACAGGGGCGGCTAATGAAAAACTGTTTTTT; D: TRBD1; J: TRBJ1-4; size: few; V: TRBV3-1/TRBV3-2
CDR3: CASNREHTGELFF; DNA: TGTGCCAGCAACAGGGAGCACACCGGGGAGCTGTTTTTT; D: -; J: TRBJ2-2; size: -; V: TRBV2
CDR3: CASSGDRGRANYGYTF; DNA: TGTGCCAGCAGCGGGGACAGGGGTAGGGCTAACTATGGCTACACCTTC; D: TRBD1; J: TRBJ1-2; size: -; V: TRBV4-2
CDR3: CAISDPRGGSNQPQHF; DNA: TGTGCCATCAGTGACCCGAGGGGGGGTAGCAATCAGCCCCAGCATTTT; D: -; J: TRBJ1-5; size: few; V: TRBV10-3
CDR3: CASSLVSLAGADTQYF; DNA: TGTGCCAGCAGCTTAGTGAGCCTAGCGGGAGCAGATACGCAGTATTTT; D: TRBD2; J: TRBJ2-3; size: -; V: TRBV7-3
CDR3: CASSPRLAGFTDTQYF; DNA: TGTGCCAGCAGCCCCCGACTAGCGGGGTTCACAGATACGCAGTATTTT; D: TRBD2; J: TRBJ2-3; size: once; V: TRBV7-3
CDR3: CASSPTSASNTGELFF; DNA: TGTGCCAGTAGTCCCACTAGCGCCTCGAACACCGGGGAGCTGTTTTTT; D: TRBD2; J: TRBJ2-2; size: -; V: TRBV19
CDR3: CAWRNRGTYEQYF; DNA: TGTGCCTGGAGGAATCGAGGGACCTACGAGCAGTACTTC; D: -; J: TRBJ2-7; size: -; V: TRBV30
CDR3: CASSIMLAGGNEQFF; DNA: TGTGCCAGTAGTATAATGCTAGCGGGAGGTAATGAGCAGTTCTTC; D: TRBD2; J: TRBJ2-1; size: -; V: TRBV19
CDR3: CASRLGLAGGTDTQYF; DNA: TGCGCCAGCAGGTTGGGACTAGCGGGAGGGACCGATACGCAGTATTTT; D: TRBD2; J: TRBJ2-3; size: -; V: TRBV5-1
CDR3: CASSLALMGQGVGSPLHF; DNA: TGTGCCAGCAGCTTAGCCCTCATGGGACAGGGGGTCGGTTCACCCCTCCACTTT; D: TRBD1; J: TRBJ1-6; size: -; V: TRBV7-6
CDR3: CASSLDRREGQPQHF; DNA: TGTGCCAGCAGCTTGGACAGGAGGGAGGGTCAGCCCCAGCATTTT; D: -; J: TRBJ1-5; size: -; V: TRBV5-8
CDR3: CASSIRSQTGTEAFF; DNA: TGTGCCAGTAGTATAAGGAGTCAGACGGGCACTGAAGCTTTCTTT; D: -; J: TRBJ1-1; size: -; V: TRBV19
CDR3: CASSGDSYNSPLHF; DNA: TGTGCCAGCAGTGGGGACAGTTATAATTCACCCCTCCACTTT; D: TRBD1; J: TRBJ1-6; size: -; V: TRBV2
CDR3: CASGFLDRPNSPLHF; DNA: TGTGCCAGCGGGTTCCTAGACAGACCTAATTCACCCCTCCACTTT; D: -; J: TRBJ1-6; size: once; V: TRBV27
CDR3: CASSPGQTLWGYTF; DNA: TGTGCCAGCTCGCCCGGACAGACTTTATGGGGCTACACCTTC; D: -; J: TRBJ1-2; size: -; V: TRBV2
CDR3: CSVEPTSQGNTEAFF; DNA: TGCAGCGTTGAACCGACGTCCCAGGGGAACACTGAAGCTTTCTTT; D: -; J: TRBJ1-1; size: -; V: TRBV29-1
CDR3: CASSLGNPGELFF; DNA: TGTGCCAGCAGTCTCGGGAACCCCGGGGAGCTGTTTTTT; D: -; J: TRBJ2-2; size: -; V: TRBV6-4
CDR3: CASSLRGNEQFF; DNA: TGTGCCAGCAGCTTACGGGGCAATGAGCAGTTCTTC; D: -; J: TRBJ2-1; size: -; V: TRBV7-3
CDR3: CASSFDREETQYF; DNA: TGCGCCAGCAGCTTTGACAGGGAAGAGACCCAGTACTTC; D: TRBD1; J: TRBJ2-5; size: -; V: TRBV5-1
CDR3: CASNRAGDYEQYF; DNA: TGTGCCAGCAACAGGGCCGGCGACTACGAGCAGTACTTC; D: -; J: TRBJ2-7; size: -; V: TRBV28
CDR3: CASRLLAGGYNEQFF; DNA: TGTGCCAGCAGACTTCTAGCGGGGGGCTACAATGAGCAGTTCTTC; D: TRBD2; J: TRBJ2-1; size: -; V: TRBV2
CDR3: CASSIMGDTSTDTQYF; DNA: TGTGCCAGTAGTATTATGGGCGACACTAGCACAGATACGCAGTATTTT; D: -; J: TRBJ2-3; size: once; V: TRBV19
CDR3: CASSPLRGENEQFF; DNA: TGCGCCAGCAGCCCATTGCGGGGGGAAAATGAGCAGTTCTTC; D: TRBD2; J: TRBJ2-1; size: -; V: TRBV5-1